What follows are 17 T cell receptor beta chains derived from one specimen sequenced in a study of shared clonotypes between healthy human individuals (dated by TCRdb to 2020 to 2021). Libraries came from the immunoSEQ multiplex PCR assay. Sourced from immuneACCESS, this table was stored by TCRdb with only in-frame sequences that have V and J called. A share of the clones is absent; for the studies checked, an unresolved V gene accounts for under half, and the remainder has no known explanation. The sample profile shows some 89,000 clones; under 70% of them were found once. Jointly, the top ten make up 45% to 50% of the sample. Sequencing used memory CD8+ T cells sorted from blood. The cell subset or site tag for this specimen amounts to: CD45RO+ cells pooled with CCR7-negative TemRA cells. The source is a man in his thirties or forties in good health.

This clone was detected only a few times. V gene TRBV7-6 combines with J gene TRBJ2-1, with TRBD2 as a possible D gene (5 bases). Trimming pared 2 bases from V and 7 bases from J, leaving 15 bases between. The length of the CDR3 is 15 residues. Germline V lookup: CDR1 SGHVS, CDR2 FNYEAQ. The CDR3, as DNA: TGTGCCAGCAGCTTATTTAGCGTCGGGTTGAATGAGCAGTTCTTC. Encoded protein: CASSLFSVGLNEQFF.

V and J are TRBV7-9 and TRBJ2-7, with a possible D match to TRBD1 (6 bases). CDR1 SEHNR and CDR2 FQNEAQ come from the germline V gene (reference sequence). This CDR3 is built from 14 residues. The V and J ends lost 4 bases and 2 bases respectively, with 12 bases between them. The CDR3 DNA reads TGTGCCAGCAGCTACCGACAGGAACCCTACGAGCAGTACTTC. Its translation is CASSYRQEPYEQYF.

The chain links TRBV28 to TRBJ2-5; D is possibly TRBD1 or TRBD2 (5 bases each). Deletions cut 6 bases from V and 5 bases from J, with 16 bases between. Per germline, CDR1 MDHEN and CDR2 SYDVKM. This CDR3 contains 14 residues. The CDR3, as DNA: TGTGCCAGCAGCGCAGGGACGTTTTTGGAGACCCAGTACTTC. This translates into CASSAGTFLETQYF.

The chain couples TRBV20-1 to TRBJ1-1; D remains ambiguous. CDR3 length: 11 residues. V lost 2 bases to trimming and J lost 8 bases, with 9 bases between them. CDR1 and CDR2 (germline): DFQATT, SNEGSKA (reference sequence). CDR3 in amino acids: CSARFRAEAFF. The DNA of the CDR3 is TGCAGTGCTAGATTTAGAGCGGAAGCTTTCTTT.

In its sample, this clone was seen a few times. Other DNA sequences in the same sample also yield this CDR3. The J gene is TRBJ1-1, the V gene TRBV5-4, with D possibly being TRBD1 (6 bases). The CDR3 totals 12 residues. Germline V gene data show CDR1 as SGHNT and CDR2 as YYREEE (reference sequence). V lost 5 bases to trimming and J lost 4 bases, with 9 bases between them. The CDR3 spells CASSGRGTEAFF. DNA of the CDR3: TGTGCCAGCAGTGGCAGGGGCACTGAAGCTTTCTTT.

This clone was recorded many times. The chain joins TRBV25-1 to TRBJ2-3, with unresolved D. Trimming took off 2 bases at V and 6 bases at J, with 3 bases between the two ends. The germline CDR1 and CDR2 sequences are MGHDK and SYGVNS. CDR3 length equals 11 residues. CDR3 nucleotides: TGTGCCAGCAGTGAAGGTGATACGCAGTATTTT. Amino acid sequence: CASSEGDTQYF.

This chain links TRBV7-9 with TRBJ2-5; perhaps TRBD1 as D (6 bases). This CDR3 is 17 amino acids long. V was shortened by 1 base and J by 1 base, with 16 bases between the two germline ends. The germline CDR1 and CDR2 sequences are SEHNR and FQNEAQ (reference sequence). The CDR3 region is CASSLVNRAGIQETQYF. The DNA of the CDR3 is TGTGCCAGCAGCTTAGTCAACAGGGCTGGGATCCAAGAGACCCAGTACTTC. The full variable domain, in which reference TRBV7-9 and TRBJ2-5 provide the parts outside the CDR3, is DTGVSQNPRHKITKRGQNVTFRCDPISEHNRLYWYRQTLGQGPEFLTYFQNEAQLEKSRLLSDRFSAERPKGSFSTLEIQRTEQGDSAMYLCASSLVNRAGIQETQYFGPGTRLLVL.

The table lists this clone with a count of one. The V and J genes are TRBV5-1 and TRBJ2-5, with 9 nucleotides matching TRBD1. The V and J ends lost 4 bases and 3 bases, in that order; junction bases with no gene match: 4. CDR3 size: 14 residues. Per germline, CDR1 SGHRS and CDR2 YFSETQ. The CDR3 DNA reads TGCGCCAGCAGCCTCGGGACAGGGAAAGAGACCCAGTACTTC. Translated, it gives CASSLGTGKETQYF.

There are many counts of this clone. The chain is built from TRBV7-9 and TRBJ2-6; possible D gene TRBD1, 7 bases. Germline V gene lookup returns CDR1 SEHNR and CDR2 FQNEAQ (reference sequence). V lost 5 bases and J lost 3, with 17 bases in between. The CDR3 loop spans 17 amino acids. In DNA, the CDR3 is TGTGCCAGCAGCACCCAGGACAGGAGGGTTGGGGCCAACGTCCTGACTTTC. Protein: CASSTQDRRVGANVLTF.

The chain employs TRBV19 and TRBJ1-1; no definite D call. CDR3 length equals 14 residues. Germline values: CDR1 LNHDA, CDR2 SQIVND (reference sequence). The germline V and J ends were trimmed by 5 bases and 5 bases, with 15 bases remaining between them. The CDR3 region has the DNA TGTGCCAGTAGTCATGGCTCACGGATTACTGAAGCTTTCTTT. Its translation is CASSHGSRITEAFF.

Of note for this clone: A much larger clone lies one base from this, so it may be a read error. Different DNA sequences within this sample yield the same CDR3. The rearrangement joins TRBV6-5 to TRBJ2-7, with 7 bases fitting TRBD2. There are 16 residues in the CDR3. CDR1 is MNHEY, CDR2 SVGAGI, per germline. The V gene end was trimmed by 0 bases and the J gene end by 0 bases; junction bases not matched to a gene: 5. The chain's CDR3 is CASSYSGGVSSYEQYF. Here the CDR3 DNA reads TGTGCCAGCAGTTACTCGGGGGGGGTGAGCTCCTACGAGCAGTACTTC.

This clone has more than one count but fewer than ten. The chain links TRBV28 to TRBJ2-5; 9 positions agree with TRBD1. The J segment lost 5 bases and the V segment lost 6 bases, leaving 13 bases of the junction unmatched. The germline gives CDR1 MDHEN, CDR2 SYDVKM. The CDR3 has 16 residues. In nucleotides, the CDR3 is TGTGCCAGCAGGGATACTACCGGGACAGGGAAGGAGACCCAGTACTTC. Its translation: CASRDTTGTGKETQYF.

The V gene is TRBV28, the J gene TRBJ2-1, with D unclear. The CDR3 has 10 residues. Per germline, CDR1 MDHEN and CDR2 SYDVKM. The CDR3 sequence is CASAYNEQFF. For the CDR3, the DNA is TGTGCATCCGCCTACAATGAGCAGTTCTTC.

This clone was counted once. This rearrangement joins TRBV4-2 to TRBJ2-1; 11 bases align to TRBD2. Looked up from germline, CDR1 is LGHNA and CDR2 is YNFKEQ. The trim removed 1 base at V and 4 bases at J, leaving 3 bases unmatched. The CDR3 loop spans 16 amino acids. CDR3 in amino acids: CASSQATSGSYNEQFF. The CDR3 DNA is TGTGCCAGCAGCCAAGCTACTAGCGGGAGTTACAATGAGCAGTTCTTC.

The chain employs TRBV7-4 and TRBJ2-3, with 13 bases fitting TRBD2. This CDR3 has 18 residues. Germline V lookup: CDR1 SGHVT, CDR2 SQSDAQ. Trimming removed 2 bases from V and 2 bases from J; junction bases left unmatched: 7. CDR3 sequence (DNA): TGTGCCAGCAGCTTAATGACTAGCGGGGGGCCAAACACAGATACGCAGTATTTT. Protein product: CASSLMTSGGPNTDTQYF. Using reference TRBV7-4 and TRBJ2-3 for the parts outside the CDR3, the full variable domain is GAGVSQSPRYKVAKRGRDVALRCDSISGHVTLYWYRQTLGQGSEVLTYSQSDAQRDKSGRPSGRFSAERPERSVSTLKIQRTEQGDSAVYLCASSLMTSGGPNTDTQYFGPGTRLTVL.

The V call is TRBV7-8, the J call TRBJ2-5, with 8 bases identical to TRBD1. V was clipped by 5 bases and J by 5 bases; unmatched bases: 4. Looked up from germline, CDR1 is SGHVS and CDR2 is FQNEAQ. This CDR3 spans 13 amino acids. The CDR3 DNA follows: TGTGCCAGCAGCATAGGACAGGGTGAGACCCAGTACTTC. Its protein is CASSIGQGETQYF.

The chain couples TRBV28 to TRBJ1-2; TRBD1 agrees at 9 bases. Germline V gene sequence: CDR1 MDHEN, CDR2 SYDVKM. The CDR3 is 14 residues long. Losses at the gene ends were 7 bases for V and 5 bases for J; bases not matched to a gene: 8. The CDR3, as DNA: TGTGCCAGCACCTCGGGGACAGGGAGGTATGGCTACACCTTC. It encodes CASTSGTGRYGYTF.